These T cell receptor beta chains were read from a single sample in a study of blood T cell repertoires in COVID-19. TCRdb's table, derived via immunoSEQ multiplex PCR, lists solely in-frame clones and lacks some. Of some 50,000 clones in the sample, just over 90% were seen once. The material sequenced was peripheral blood. All receptors come from a man in his sixties with COVID-19, enrolled during active disease. Each CDR3 is given with its conserved first and last residue. A D gene is named only where the DNA matches it firmly.

J,V,D,CDR3
TRBJ1-2,TRBV6-1,NA,CASSEGRGPRGYTF
TRBJ1-5,TRBV28,NA,CASSLPGGSENSNQPQHF
TRBJ1-6,TRBV11-2,NA,CASSFENSPLHF
TRBJ1-2,TRBV9,NA,CASSVDQRLRGYGYTF
TRBJ1-2,TRBV28,NA,CASSPPLGLTNYGYTF
TRBJ1-2,TRBV6-5,NA,CASSFPGLRIYTF
TRBJ2-5,TRBV7-9,TRBD1,CASSLGDRGSQETQYF
TRBJ1-1,TRBV5-1,TRBD1,CASSLSPGQGTEAFF
TRBJ1-5,TRBV3-1/TRBV3-2,NA,CASSHGINQPQHF
TRBJ1-1,TRBV20-1,TRBD1,CSASRTGLNTEAFF
TRBJ1-2,TRBV7-9,NA,CASSSSDSRLGYTF
TRBJ1-5,TRBV19,TRBD1,CASSNSRDRDYYSNQPQHF
TRBJ1-5,TRBV6-1,NA,CASSEIPGGRRNQPQHF
TRBJ2-7,TRBV14,NA,CASSQAPREYEQYF
TRBJ1-2,TRBV12-3/TRBV12-4,NA,CASSLEGNYGYTF
TRBJ1-2,TRBV19,NA,CASRTVYGYTF
TRBJ2-1,TRBV12-1,NA,CASSLLPGLQYNEQFF
TRBJ2-1,TRBV7-3,NA,CASSLEGGSYNEQFF
TRBJ1-4,TRBV25-1,TRBD1,CASSEAKQGANEKLFF
TRBJ2-1,TRBV23-1,TRBD1,CAIGKEGQVVDEQFF
TRBJ1-5,TRBV5-8,NA,CASTRGGDSNQPQHF
TRBJ1-5,TRBV6-6,TRBD1,CASRGTGQANQPQHF
TRBJ2-2,TRBV5-4,TRBD2,CASSLPSGDTGELFF